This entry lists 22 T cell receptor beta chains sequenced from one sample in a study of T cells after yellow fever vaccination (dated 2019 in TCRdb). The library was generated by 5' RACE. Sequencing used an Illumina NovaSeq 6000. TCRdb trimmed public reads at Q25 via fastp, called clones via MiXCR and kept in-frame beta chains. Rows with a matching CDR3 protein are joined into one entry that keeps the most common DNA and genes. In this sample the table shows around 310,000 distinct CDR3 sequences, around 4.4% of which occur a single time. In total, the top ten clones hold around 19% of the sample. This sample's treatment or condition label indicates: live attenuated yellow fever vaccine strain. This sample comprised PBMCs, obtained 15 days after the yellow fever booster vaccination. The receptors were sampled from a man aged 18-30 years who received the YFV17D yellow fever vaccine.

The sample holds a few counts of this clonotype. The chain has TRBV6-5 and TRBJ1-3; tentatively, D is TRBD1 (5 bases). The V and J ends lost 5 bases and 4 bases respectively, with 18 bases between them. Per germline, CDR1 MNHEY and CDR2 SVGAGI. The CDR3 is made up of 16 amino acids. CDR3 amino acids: CASSPLYTTEGNTIYF. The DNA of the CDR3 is TGTGCCAGCAGTCCTCTCTACACGACAGAAGGAAACACCATATATTTT.

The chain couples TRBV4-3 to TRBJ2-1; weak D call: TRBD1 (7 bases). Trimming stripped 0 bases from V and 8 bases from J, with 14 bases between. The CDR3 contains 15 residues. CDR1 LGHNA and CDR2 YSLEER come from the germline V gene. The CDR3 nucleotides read TGCGCCAGCAGCCAAGATCAAGGAGGGGGCTATGAGCAGTTCTTC. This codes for CASSQDQGGGYEQFF.

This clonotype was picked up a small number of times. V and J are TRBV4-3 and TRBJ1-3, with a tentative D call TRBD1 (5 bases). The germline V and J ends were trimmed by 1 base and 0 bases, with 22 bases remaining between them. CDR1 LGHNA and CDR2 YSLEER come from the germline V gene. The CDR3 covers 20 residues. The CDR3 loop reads CASSQARRGHQTISGNTIYF. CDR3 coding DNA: TGCGCCAGCAGCCAAGCTCGCCGTGGACACCAGACGATCTCTGGAAACACCATATATTTT.

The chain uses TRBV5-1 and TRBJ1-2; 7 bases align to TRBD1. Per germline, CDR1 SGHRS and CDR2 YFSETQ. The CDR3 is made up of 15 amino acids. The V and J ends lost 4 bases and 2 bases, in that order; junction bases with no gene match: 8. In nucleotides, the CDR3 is TGCGCCAGCAGCCCCCCAACGGGACAGAACTATGGCTACACCTTC. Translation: CASSPPTGQNYGYTF.

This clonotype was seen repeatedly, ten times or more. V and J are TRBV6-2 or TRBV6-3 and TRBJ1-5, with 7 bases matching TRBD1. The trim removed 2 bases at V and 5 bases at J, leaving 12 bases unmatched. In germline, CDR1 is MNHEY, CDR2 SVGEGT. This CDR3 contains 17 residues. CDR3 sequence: CASSYGQQGPRDQPQHF. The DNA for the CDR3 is TGTGCCAGCAGTTACGGGCAACAGGGGCCGCGGGATCAGCCCCAGCATTTT.

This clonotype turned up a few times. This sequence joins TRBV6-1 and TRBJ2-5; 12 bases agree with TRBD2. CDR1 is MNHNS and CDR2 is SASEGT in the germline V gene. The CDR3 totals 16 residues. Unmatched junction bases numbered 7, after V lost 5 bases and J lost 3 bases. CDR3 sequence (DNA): TGTGCCAGCAGTCGAGGACTAGCGGGGTACAAAGAGACCCAGTACTTC. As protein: CASSRGLAGYKETQYF.

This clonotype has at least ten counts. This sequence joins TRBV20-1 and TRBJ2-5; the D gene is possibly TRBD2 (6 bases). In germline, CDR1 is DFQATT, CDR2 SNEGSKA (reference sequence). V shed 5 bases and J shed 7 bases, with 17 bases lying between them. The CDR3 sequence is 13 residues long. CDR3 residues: CSAPRDSDGTQYF. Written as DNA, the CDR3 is TGCAGTGCTCCCCGGGACTCGGACGGGACCCAGTACTTC.

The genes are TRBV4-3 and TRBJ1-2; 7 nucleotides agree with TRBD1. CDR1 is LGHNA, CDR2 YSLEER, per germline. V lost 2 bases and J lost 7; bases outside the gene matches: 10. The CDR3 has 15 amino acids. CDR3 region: CASSQIIDREGGYTF. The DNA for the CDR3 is TGCGCCAGCAGCCAAATCATCGACAGGGAGGGTGGCTACACCTTC.

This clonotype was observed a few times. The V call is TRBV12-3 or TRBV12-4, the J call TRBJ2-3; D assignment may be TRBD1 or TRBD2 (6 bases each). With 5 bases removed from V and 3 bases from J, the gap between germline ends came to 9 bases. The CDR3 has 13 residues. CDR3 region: CASSRGATDTQYF. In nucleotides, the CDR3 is TGTGCCAGCAGTAGGGGGGCAACAGATACGCAGTATTTT.

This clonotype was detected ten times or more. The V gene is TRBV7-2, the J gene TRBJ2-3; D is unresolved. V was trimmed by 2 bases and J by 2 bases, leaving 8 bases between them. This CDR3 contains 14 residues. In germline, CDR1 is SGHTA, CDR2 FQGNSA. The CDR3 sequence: CASSLSYSTDTQYF. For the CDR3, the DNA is TGTGCCAGCAGCTTATCTTACTCCACAGATACGCAGTATTTT.

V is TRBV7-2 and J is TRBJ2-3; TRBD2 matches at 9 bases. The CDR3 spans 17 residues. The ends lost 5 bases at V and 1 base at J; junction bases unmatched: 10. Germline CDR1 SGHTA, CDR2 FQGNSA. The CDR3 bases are TGTGCCAGCAGCCCACGTGCTCCTAGCGGGGGCACAGATACGCAGTATTTT. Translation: CASSPRAPSGGTDTQYF.

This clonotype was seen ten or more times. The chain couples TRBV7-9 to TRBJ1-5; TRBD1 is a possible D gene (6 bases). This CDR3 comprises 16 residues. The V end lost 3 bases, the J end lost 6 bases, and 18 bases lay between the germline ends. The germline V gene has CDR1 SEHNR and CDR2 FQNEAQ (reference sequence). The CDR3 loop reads CASSFVTGRRGQPQHF. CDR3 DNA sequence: TGTGCCAGCAGCTTCGTAACAGGGCGACGGGGTCAGCCCCAGCATTTT.

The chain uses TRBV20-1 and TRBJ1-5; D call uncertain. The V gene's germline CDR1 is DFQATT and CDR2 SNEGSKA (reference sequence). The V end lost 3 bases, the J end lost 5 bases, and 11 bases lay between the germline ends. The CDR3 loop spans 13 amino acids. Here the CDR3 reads CSASRTDDQPQHF. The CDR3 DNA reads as TGCAGTGCTAGTCGCACAGATGATCAGCCCCAGCATTTT.

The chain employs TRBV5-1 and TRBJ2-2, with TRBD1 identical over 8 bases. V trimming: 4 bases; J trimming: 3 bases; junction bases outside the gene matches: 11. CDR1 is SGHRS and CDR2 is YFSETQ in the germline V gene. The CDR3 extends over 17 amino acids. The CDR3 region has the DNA TGCGCCAGCAGCGGCGGGACAGGAGTGGGTTACACCGGGGAGCTGTTTTTT. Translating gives CASSGGTGVGYTGELFF. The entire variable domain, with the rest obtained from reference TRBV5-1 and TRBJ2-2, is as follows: KAGVTQTPRYLIKTRGQQVTLSCSPISGHRSVSWYQQTPGQGLQFLFEYFSETQRNKGNFPGRFSGRQFSNSRSEMNVSTLELGDSALYLCASSGGTGVGYTGELFFGEGSRLTVL.

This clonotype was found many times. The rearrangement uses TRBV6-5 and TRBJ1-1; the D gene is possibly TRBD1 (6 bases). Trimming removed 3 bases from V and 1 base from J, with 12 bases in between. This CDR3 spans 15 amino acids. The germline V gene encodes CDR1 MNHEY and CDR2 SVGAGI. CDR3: CASSYRGARNTEAFF. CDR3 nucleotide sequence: TGTGCCAGCAGTTATCGGGGGGCTCGGAACACTGAAGCTTTCTTT.

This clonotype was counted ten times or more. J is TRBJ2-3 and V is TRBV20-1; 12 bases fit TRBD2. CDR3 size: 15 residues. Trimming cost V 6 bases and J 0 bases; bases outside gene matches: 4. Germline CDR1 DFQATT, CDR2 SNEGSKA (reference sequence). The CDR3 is CSATLAGGSTDTQYF. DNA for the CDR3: TGCAGTGCCACTCTAGCGGGGGGGAGCACAGATACGCAGTATTTT.

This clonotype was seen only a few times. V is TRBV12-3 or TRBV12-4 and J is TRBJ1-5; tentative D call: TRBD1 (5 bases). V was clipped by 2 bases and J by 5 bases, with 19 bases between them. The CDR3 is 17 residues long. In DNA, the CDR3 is TGTGCCAGCAGTTTACCCCGGGGGGACGGAACTTATCAGCCCCAGCATTTT. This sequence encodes CASSLPRGDGTYQPQHF.

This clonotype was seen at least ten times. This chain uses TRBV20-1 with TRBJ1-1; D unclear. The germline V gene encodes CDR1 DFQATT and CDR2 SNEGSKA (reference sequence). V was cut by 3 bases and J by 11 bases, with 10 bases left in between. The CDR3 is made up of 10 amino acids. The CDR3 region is CSASGVRAFF. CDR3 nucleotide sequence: TGCAGTGCTAGCGGGGTTAGGGCTTTCTTT.

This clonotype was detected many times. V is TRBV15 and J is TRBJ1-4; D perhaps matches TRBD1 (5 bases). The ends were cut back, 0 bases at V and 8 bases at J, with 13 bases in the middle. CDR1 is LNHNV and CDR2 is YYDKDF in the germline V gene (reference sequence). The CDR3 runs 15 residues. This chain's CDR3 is CATSRDRGWDEKLFF. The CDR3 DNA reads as TGTGCCACCAGCAGAGACCGGGGCTGGGACGAAAAACTGTTTTTT. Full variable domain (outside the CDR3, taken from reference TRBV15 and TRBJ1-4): DAMVIQNPRYQVTQFGKPVTLSCSQTLNHNVMYWYQQKSSQAPKLLFHYYDKDFNNEADTPDNFQSRRPNTSFCFLDIRSPGLGDTAMYLCATSRDRGWDEKLFFGSGTQLSVL.

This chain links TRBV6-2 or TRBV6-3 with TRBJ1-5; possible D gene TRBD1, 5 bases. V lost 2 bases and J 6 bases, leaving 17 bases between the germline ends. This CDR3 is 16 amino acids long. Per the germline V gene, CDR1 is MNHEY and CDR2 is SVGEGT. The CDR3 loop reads CASSYVRTLGGQPQHF. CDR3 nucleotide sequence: TGTGCCAGCAGTTACGTACGGACCCTCGGGGGTCAGCCCCAGCATTTT.

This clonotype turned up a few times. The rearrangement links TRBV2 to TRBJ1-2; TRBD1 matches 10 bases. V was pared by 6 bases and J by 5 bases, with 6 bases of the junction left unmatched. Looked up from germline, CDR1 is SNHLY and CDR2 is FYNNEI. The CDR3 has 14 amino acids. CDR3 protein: CASSRMDRGYGYTF. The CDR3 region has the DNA TGTGCCAGCAGCCGAATGGACAGGGGGTATGGCTACACCTTC.

The CDR3 loop reads CSAKRAGSSGNTIYF. The CDR3, as DNA: TGCAGTGCCAAACGGGCGGGGAGCTCTGGAAACACCATATATTTT. The V and J genes are TRBV20-1 and TRBJ1-3; the D is unclear. The ends were cut back, 6 bases at V and 0 bases at J, with 15 bases in the middle. The germline V gene encodes CDR1 DFQATT and CDR2 SNEGSKA (reference sequence). The CDR3 consists of 15 residues.